Detailed here is one TCR beta chain. What it recognizes is unknown. The data were taken from a study of T cells in Graves' hyperthyroidism and ophthalmopathy. RNA transcripts served as the template for amplifying TCR beta CDR3 regions. When the TCR CDR3 underwent first-round RT-PCR, the HTBI primer set was used. TCRdb recomputed calls from the multiplex PCR reads with MiXCR, one row per CDR3 protein. The table has almost 600,000 distinct CDR3 sequences, roughly 46% seen once; the top ten hold around 8%. Pregnant or lactating patients were excluded, as were those with uncontrolled infection or other autoimmune disease. Study-wide findings and caveats: In blood, most of the thyroid clonotypes expanded above 0.001 were also present.

The germline CDR1 and CDR2 sequences are SGHRS and YFSETQ. The CDR3 sequence is 15 residues long. Between the trimmed V and J ends, which lost 0 bases and 3 bases, there was a span of 11 bases. The source of this sequence is a woman under 30 with Graves' hyperthyroidism. Specimen: peripheral blood or thyroid tissue (not recorded which). V usage is TRBV5-1 and J usage is TRBJ2-3; maybe TRBD2 (6 bases). The CDR3 sequence is CASSLVPGGTDTQYF. The DNA for the CDR3 is TGCGCCAGCAGCTTGGTTCCAGGAGGGACAGATACGCAGTATTTT. Full variable domain (outside the CDR3, taken from reference TRBV5-1 and TRBJ2-3): KAGVTQTPRYLIKTRGQQVTLSCSPISGHRSVSWYQQTPGQGLQFLFEYFSETQRNKGNFPGRFSGRQFSNSRSEMNVSTLELGDSALYLCASSLVPGGTDTQYFGPGTRLTVL.